These T cell receptor beta chains were read from a single sample in a study of T cells after yellow fever vaccination. TCRdb called the 5' RACE reads again in MiXCR, with one record for every CDR3 protein. The data contain about 220,000 distinct CDR3 sequences, roughly 3% of them seen just once; the ten biggest clones take up 3.2%. This specimen consisted of CD4+ T cells sorted from PBMCs, obtained 10 days after the yellow fever booster vaccination. Source of these receptors: a man aged 18 to 30 who received the YFV17D yellow fever vaccine. Each CDR3 is given with its conserved first and last residue. D genes are given only for firm matches. The size of a clone is reported for some rows only, either as once, few or many, or as a class for expanded clones.

v_gene: TRBV20-1
j_gene: TRBJ2-5
d_gene: .
abundance: many
CDR3aa: CSARDPAAGETQYF
CDR3nt: TGCAGTGCTAGAGATCCCGCGGCCGGGGAGACCCAGTACTTC

v_gene: TRBV5-4
j_gene: TRBJ2-1
d_gene: .
abundance: many
CDR3aa: CASSSTARFNEQFF
CDR3nt: TGTGCCAGCAGCTCGACTGCCCGATTTAATGAGCAGTTCTTC

v_gene: TRBV19
j_gene: TRBJ1-3
d_gene: .
abundance: many
CDR3aa: CASSVTRSGNTIYF
CDR3nt: TGTGCCAGTAGTGTGACCCGCTCTGGAAACACCATATATTTT

v_gene: TRBV5-1
j_gene: TRBJ1-1
d_gene: .
abundance: few
CDR3aa: CASSARGPEAFF
CDR3nt: TGCGCCAGCAGCGCGAGGGGTCCTGAAGCTTTCTTT

v_gene: TRBV4-3
j_gene: TRBJ1-2
d_gene: TRBD1
abundance: few
CDR3aa: CASSLTGTGVGYTF
CDR3nt: TGCGCCAGCAGCCTAACCGGGACAGGGGTTGGCTACACCTTC

v_gene: TRBV21-1
j_gene: TRBJ1-2
d_gene: .
abundance: .
CDR3aa: CASKEGTANYGYTF
CDR3nt: TGTGCCAGCAAAGAGGGTACAGCTAACTATGGCTACACCTTC

v_gene: TRBV24-1
j_gene: TRBJ1-1
d_gene: TRBD1
abundance: few
CDR3aa: CATSSWTGGLENTEAFF
CDR3nt: TGTGCCACCAGCTCGTGGACAGGGGGCCTAGAGAACACTGAAGCTTTCTTT

v_gene: TRBV7-3
j_gene: TRBJ2-2
d_gene: TRBD2
abundance: many
CDR3aa: CASSLGLAGAGELFF
CDR3nt: TGTGCCAGCAGCCTCGGACTAGCGGGGGCCGGGGAGCTGTTTTTT

v_gene: TRBV20-1
j_gene: TRBJ1-3
d_gene: .
abundance: many
CDR3aa: CSGRGAGNEGWERNTIYF
CDR3nt: TGCAGTGGTAGAGGGGCAGGGAATGAGGGATGGGAACGAAACACCATATATTTT

v_gene: TRBV7-3
j_gene: TRBJ2-1
d_gene: TRBD2
abundance: many
CDR3aa: CASSSTSGYNEQFF
CDR3nt: TGTGCCAGCAGCTCGACTAGCGGGTACAATGAGCAGTTCTTC

v_gene: TRBV6-6
j_gene: TRBJ2-3
d_gene: TRBD2
abundance: few
CDR3aa: CASSYEGLAGFVLVPQYF
CDR3nt: TGTGCCAGCAGTTACGAGGGACTAGCGGGGTTCGTCCTAGTTCCGCAGTATTTT

v_gene: TRBV7-8
j_gene: TRBJ2-3
d_gene: .
abundance: few
CDR3aa: CASSFSLSWQYF
CDR3nt: TGTGCCAGCAGCTTCAGTCTGAGTTGGCAGTATTTT

v_gene: TRBV11-2
j_gene: TRBJ2-7
d_gene: TRBD1
abundance: many
CDR3aa: CASSLPGTEFYEQYF
CDR3nt: TGTGCCAGCAGCTTACCCGGGACAGAGTTTTACGAGCAGTACTTC

v_gene: TRBV12-3/TRBV12-4
j_gene: TRBJ1-2
d_gene: TRBD1
abundance: many
CDR3aa: CASRLTGDYGYTF
CDR3nt: TGTGCCAGCAGGCTGACAGGGGACTATGGCTACACCTTC

v_gene: TRBV7-9
j_gene: TRBJ1-2
d_gene: TRBD1
abundance: .
CDR3aa: CASIGQGRDGYTF
CDR3nt: TGTGCCAGCATCGGACAGGGACGGGATGGCTACACCTTC